This T cell receptor (beta chain) is drawn from a study of CD8 T cells in ankylosing spondylitis. This clonotype was picked up many times. What it binds is unknown. Quantitative 5'-RACE with molecular barcodes produced the TCR beta libraries. TCRdb used MiXCR to reprocess the 5' RACE reads, holding one entry per CDR3 protein. The table shows 35,000 to 50,000 distinct CDR3 sequences, with 10% occurring only once. Study-wide points: Disease-associated clones were reportedly significantly overrepresented in matched ankylosing spondylitis synovial fluid. Clones that were linked to disease were CD8+ and were relatively rare in peripheral blood. One TCR beta motif, made up of roughly eight highly homologous variants, appeared characteristic of ankylosing spondylitis blood.

With V trimmed by 5 bases and J by 2 bases, 5 bases remained unmatched. This CDR3 has 14 residues. From germline, CDR1 is MDHEN and CDR2 SYDVKM. The receptor's source is a male donor with ankylosing spondylitis or in good health (not recorded which). Sequencing input: blood, either unsorted or a sorted T cell fraction (not recorded which). The chain employs TRBV28 and TRBJ2-7, with 8 bases aligning to TRBD1. The DNA for the CDR3 is TGTGCCAGCAGTAGCCGGGACAGGACCTACGAGCAGTACTTC. Amino acids: CASSSRDRTYEQYF.